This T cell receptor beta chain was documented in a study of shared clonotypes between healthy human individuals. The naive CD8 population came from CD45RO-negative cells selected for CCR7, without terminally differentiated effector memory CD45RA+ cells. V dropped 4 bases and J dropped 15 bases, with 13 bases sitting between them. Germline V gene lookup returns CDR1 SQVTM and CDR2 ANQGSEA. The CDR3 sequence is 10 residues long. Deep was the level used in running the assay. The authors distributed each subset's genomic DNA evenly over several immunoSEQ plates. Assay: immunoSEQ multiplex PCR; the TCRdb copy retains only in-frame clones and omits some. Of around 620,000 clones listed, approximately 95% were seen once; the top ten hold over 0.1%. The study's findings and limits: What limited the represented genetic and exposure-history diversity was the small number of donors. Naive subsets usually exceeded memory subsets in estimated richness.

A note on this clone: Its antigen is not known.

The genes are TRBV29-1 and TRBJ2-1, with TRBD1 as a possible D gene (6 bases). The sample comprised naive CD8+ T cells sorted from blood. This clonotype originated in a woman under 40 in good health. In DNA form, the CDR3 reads TGCAGCGTTGCTGGACAGAGTACGTTCTTC. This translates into CSVAGQSTFF.